This TCR beta chain was sequenced during a study of T cell responses to AZD1222 COVID-19 vaccine. Study-level points and caveats: With dominance at 160-218 and 743-854, vaccine-associated CD4 TCRs spanned spike.

A word on this clone: Its target is unknown.

Clones were sequenced by immunoSEQ multiplex PCR, and TCRdb holds only the in-frame ones, with some missing. The sample gives about 140,000 clones, more than 90% of which show up once; approximately 4.7% is in the top ten. V lost 5 bases, J lost 1 base, and 8 bases lay in between. CDR1 SQVTM and CDR2 ANQGSEA come from the germline V gene. This CDR3 has 13 amino acids. Here the sequenced sample was peripheral blood, taken on day 0 of AZD1222 vaccination. The source is an adult in good health. The chain employs TRBV29-1 and TRBJ1-4; D is unclear. The CDR3 protein is CSVSGRTNEKLFF. The CDR3 coding sequence is TGCAGCGTTTCCGGGAGAACTAATGAAAAACTGTTTTTT.